These T cell receptor beta chains were read from a single sample in a study of blood T cell repertoires in COVID-19. Clones were sequenced by immunoSEQ multiplex PCR, and TCRdb holds only the in-frame ones, with some missing. Of 150,000 to 200,000 clones listed, around 80% were seen once; the top ten hold more than 3%. The source material was PBMCs or T cells enriched from blood (not recorded which). The receptors derive from a woman aged 55-75 years who had recovered from COVID-19. Each CDR3 is given with its conserved first and last residue.

V: TRBV4-1; CDR3: CASSQERTSGGGETQYF
V: TRBV24-1; CDR3: CATSPTGLADTQYF
V: TRBV18; CDR3: CASSSNRDGYTF
V: TRBV2; CDR3: CASSATGGWGNQPQHF
V: TRBV7-3; CDR3: CASSLGRDYGYTF
V: TRBV12-3/TRBV12-4; CDR3: CASSLSGSRELFF
V: TRBV7-8; CDR3: CASSELVGSNEQFF
V: TRBV29-1; CDR3: CSFEQGNTGELFF
V: TRBV2; CDR3: CASTSRPTGGYEKLFF
V: TRBV11-3; CDR3: CASSLDRAGGLYGYTF
V: TRBV5-4; CDR3: CASSASGGAYETQYF
V: TRBV2; CDR3: CASSEWGGRETDTQYF
V: TRBV5-8; CDR3: CASRVDSSSSYNEQFF
V: TRBV5-1; CDR3: CASSLGGQGTEAFF
V: TRBV4-2; CDR3: CASSQITGQETQYF
V: TRBV12-3/TRBV12-4; CDR3: CASRRGGGYGYTF
V: TRBV12-3/TRBV12-4; CDR3: CASSPPIRGEQYF
V: TRBV9; CDR3: CASSVEGGRNLNTGELFF
V: TRBV19; CDR3: CASSIVWTDPTQYF
V: TRBV5-1; CDR3: CASSPSGTGDFEQYF
V: TRBV14; CDR3: CASSQFGTKGADTQYF
V: TRBV11-2; CDR3: CASRVVGGRNTEAFF
V: TRBV18; CDR3: CASSPPNLRGGLNNEQFF
V: TRBV3-1/TRBV3-2; CDR3: CASSHWASGGPQETQYF
V: TRBV7-8; CDR3: CASSSKTGLGGANVLTF
V: TRBV15; CDR3: CATSREGRGRDTQYF
V: TRBV5-1; CDR3: CASSTQGVDTQYF
V: TRBV30; CDR3: CAWNKRQGGPTGELFF
V: TRBV19; CDR3: CASSTPDRLEAFF
V: TRBV4-1; CDR3: CASSQDEFSGTQNYGYTF
V: TRBV30; CDR3: CAWSVTAGKSEAFF
V: TRBV10-2; CDR3: CASRGTWASPLHF
V: TRBV2; CDR3: CAGSGLHSNQPQHF
V: TRBV9; CDR3: CASSVSTSHNEQFF
V: TRBV5-1; CDR3: CASSLEAGKVGEQYF
V: TRBV27; CDR3: CASSHRSYRVKDNSPLHF
V: TRBV19; CDR3: CASIGTSEQFF
V: TRBV2; CDR3: CASSVRGSGNTIYF
V: TRBV27; CDR3: CASTLLAGGPTDTQYF
V: TRBV9; CDR3: CASSIPRGHRSSSDDTQYF
V: TRBV6-2/TRBV6-3; CDR3: CASSAFRDSYYEQYF
V: TRBV13; CDR3: CASSIQGKATEAFF
V: TRBV5-1; CDR3: CASSLVVSSEAFF
V: TRBV3-1/TRBV3-2; CDR3: CASSPRQGYRLNTEAFF
V: TRBV6-1; CDR3: CASSERQGGGYTF
V: TRBV7-2; CDR3: CASSLFGPANTGELFF
V: TRBV11-2; CDR3: CASSQIGVGRAEAFF
V: TRBV6-5; CDR3: CASSLERPGELFF
V: TRBV2; CDR3: CASSDDRGGQPQHF
V: TRBV19; CDR3: CASRDRRTDTQYF
V: TRBV5-6; CDR3: CASSLVFRVMNYGYTF
V: TRBV5-1; CDR3: CASSLGQTHYGYTF
V: TRBV29-1; CDR3: CSVDPDTGNTIYF
V: TRBV11-2; CDR3: CASSLESRLAGGQNIQYF